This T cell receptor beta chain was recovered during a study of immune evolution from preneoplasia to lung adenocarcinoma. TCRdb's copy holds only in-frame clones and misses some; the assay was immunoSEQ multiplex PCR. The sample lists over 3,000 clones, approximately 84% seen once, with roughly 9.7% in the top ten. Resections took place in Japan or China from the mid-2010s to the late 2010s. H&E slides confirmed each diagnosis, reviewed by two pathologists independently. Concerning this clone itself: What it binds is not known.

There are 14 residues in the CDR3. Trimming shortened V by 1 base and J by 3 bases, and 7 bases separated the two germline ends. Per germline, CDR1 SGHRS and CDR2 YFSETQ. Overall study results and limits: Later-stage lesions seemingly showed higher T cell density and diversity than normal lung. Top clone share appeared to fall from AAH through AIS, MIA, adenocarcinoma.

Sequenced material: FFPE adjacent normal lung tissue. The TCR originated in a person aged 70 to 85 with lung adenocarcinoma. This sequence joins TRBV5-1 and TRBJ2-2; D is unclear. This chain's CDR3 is CASSLPVDTGELFF. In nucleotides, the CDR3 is TGCGCCAGCAGCTTGCCAGTGGACACCGGGGAGCTGTTTTTT.